One sample yielded the 32 T cell receptor beta chains listed below, sequenced in a study of blood T cells in healthy people across ages. A sample-barcoded 5' primer and a J-beta primer mix were used in a second PCR of roughly 7 to 12 cycles. TCRdb itself ran the 5' RACE reads through MiXCR, one entry per CDR3 protein. The sample has fewer than 2 million distinct CDR3 sequences, 30% to 40% seen once. Sequenced sample: blood. The receptors shown here come from a human donor in good health.

The V and J genes are TRBV28 and TRBJ2-2; D is ambiguous. The germline CDR1 and CDR2 sequences are MDHEN and SYDVKM. Trimming left V 0 bases short and J 2 bases short, with 10 bases between. The CDR3 loop spans 16 amino acids. Here the CDR3 DNA reads TGTGCCAGCAGTTTATGGTCGGTCCCCAACACCGGGGAGCTGTTTTTT. Translation gives CASSLWSVPNTGELFF.

V usage is TRBV7-3 and J usage is TRBJ2-5, with TRBD2 as a possible D gene (7 bases). The germline V gene encodes CDR1 SGHTA and CDR2 FQGTGA. V was shortened by 6 bases and J by 5 bases, with 13 bases between the two germline ends. CDR3 length: 13 amino acids. The CDR3 region has the DNA TGTGCCAGCAGTAAAGGGAGGGGGGAGACCCAGTACTTC. Translated: CASSKGRGETQYF.

Remarks on this clonotype: One end of the junction varies from germline; a read error may be responsible. This chain links TRBV5-5 with TRBJ2-1; TRBD1 aligns across 8 bases. Germline CDR1 SGHKS, CDR2 YYEKEE (reference sequence). The CDR3 totals 16 residues. The CDR3 DNA reads TGTGCCAGCGGCTTTCGACCGGGACAGGTATACAATGAGCAGTTCTTC. Its protein product is CASGFRPGQVYNEQFF. The full variable domain, rest sourced from reference TRBV5-5 and TRBJ2-1, is DAGVTQSPTHLIKTRGQQVTLRCSPISGHKSVSWYQQVLGQGPQFIFQYYEKEERGRGNFPDRFSARQFPNYSSELNVNALLLGDSALYLCASGFRPGQVYNEQFFGPGTRLTVL.

The sample holds a few counts of this clonotype. The rearrangement links TRBV7-8 to TRBJ2-7; TRBD1 agrees at 7 bases. CDR1 and CDR2 (germline): SGHVS, FQNEAQ. V lost 5 bases and J lost 3; bases outside the gene matches: 7. The CDR3 extends over 14 amino acids. For the CDR3, the DNA is TGTGCCAGCAGCGCCTGGACAGGAAACTACGAGCAGTACTTC. Its translation: CASSAWTGNYEQYF.

The chain combines TRBV6-5 with TRBJ1-1; TRBD1 matches at 8 bases. The CDR3 covers 14 residues. The germline CDR1 and CDR2 sequences are MNHEY and SVGAGI. Losses at the gene ends were 4 bases for V and 5 bases for J; bases not matched to a gene: 6. The CDR3 DNA reads TGTGCCAGCAGTTCTGGACAGGGCGAAACTGAAGCTTTCTTT. Encoded protein: CASSSGQGETEAFF.

This clonotype showed up just a few times. The V gene is TRBV6-5, the J gene TRBJ2-1; 12 nucleotides line up with TRBD2. Germline trimming cut 7 bases from V and 1 base from J; bases unmatched to any gene: 5. There are 16 residues in the CDR3. CDR1 and CDR2 (germline): MNHEY, SVGAGI. CDR3 residues: CASTQTSGGSYNEQFF. The CDR3 nucleotides read TGTGCCAGCACCCAGACTAGCGGGGGATCCTACAATGAGCAGTTCTTC.

This clonotype was detected only a few times. The V gene is TRBV7-2, the J gene TRBJ2-7; D is perhaps TRBD2 (5 bases). The ends were cut back, 5 bases at V and 5 bases at J, with 16 bases in the middle. Germline CDR1 is SGHTA and CDR2 is FQGNSA. The CDR3 is 14 residues long. CDR3 nucleotides: TGTGCCAGCAGCCCAGAGAGGGTAATAAACGAGCAGTACTTC. It yields the protein CASSPERVINEQYF.

CDR3 sequence: CASSQGGTDHQPQHF. In DNA form, the CDR3 reads TGTGCCAGCAGCCAAGGGGGGACAGACCATCAGCCCCAGCATTTT. The chain joins TRBV4-2 to TRBJ1-5; TRBD1 agrees at 7 bases. CDR1 and CDR2 (germline): LGHNA, YNFKEQ. V gave up 1 base and J gave up 5 bases; unmatched junction bases: 5. The CDR3 loop spans 15 amino acids.

The V and J genes are TRBV4-1 and TRBJ2-7; D is uncertain. The J call may be incorrect, as the DNA end agrees better with TRBJ2-5. The CDR3 is made up of 14 amino acids. Germline values: CDR1 MGHRA, CDR2 YSYEKL. Written as DNA, the CDR3 is TGCGCCAGCAGCCAAAGCCCCTCCAGGGAGACCCAGTACTTC. Translation: CASSQSPSRETQYF.

This clonotype was detected a few times. The chain employs TRBV7-9 and TRBJ1-2; D not resolved. V was shortened by 5 bases and J by 8 bases, with 18 bases between the two germline ends. This CDR3 has 14 residues. CDR1 and CDR2 (germline): SEHNR, FQNEAQ (reference sequence). The CDR3 sequence is CASSTDVGGGGYTF. CDR3 in DNA: TGTGCCAGCAGCACGGACGTTGGTGGTGGAGGCTACACCTTC.

This clonotype was detected only a few times. This chain uses TRBV20-1 with TRBJ2-7; D is ambiguous. The CDR3 sequence is 12 residues long. Trimming removed 2 bases from V and 2 bases from J, with 7 bases in between. The V gene's germline CDR1 is DFQATT and CDR2 SNEGSKA (reference sequence). The CDR3 sequence: CSARNMPYEQYF. The CDR3 DNA sequence: TGCAGTGCTAGAAACATGCCCTACGAGCAGTACTTC.

The chain has TRBV4-3 and TRBJ1-2; D is ambiguous. From germline, CDR1 is LGHNA and CDR2 YSLEER. The CDR3 consists of 15 residues. V was cut by 1 base and J by 2 bases, with 11 bases left in between. The CDR3 DNA follows: TGCGCCAGCAGCCAAGGCCCGGGCTGGAACTATGGCTACACCTTC. Amino acid sequence: CASSQGPGWNYGYTF.

This rearrangement joins TRBV7-9 to TRBJ2-5; 10 bases match TRBD1. V lost 5 bases to trimming and J lost 7 bases; unmatched junction nucleotides: 10. CDR3 length: 15 residues. CDR1 SEHNR and CDR2 FQNEAQ come from the germline V gene (reference sequence). The CDR3 is CASSEPGQGIRTQYF. DNA for the CDR3: TGTGCCAGCAGCGAACCGGGACAGGGGATTCGGACCCAGTACTTC.

This clonotype was found a few times. This chain uses TRBV29-1 with TRBJ2-3; 8 bases map to TRBD1. Trimming cost V 7 bases and J 14 bases; bases outside gene matches: 17. The CDR3 totals 13 residues. CDR1 SQVTM and CDR2 ANQGSEA come from the germline V gene. This CDR3 is CSARLQDRGRLYF. CDR3 sequence (DNA): TGCAGCGCCCGATTACAAGACAGGGGACGACTGTATTTT.

This chain joins TRBV7-2 and TRBJ1-2; D remains ambiguous. This CDR3 spans 15 amino acids. The germline V gene encodes CDR1 SGHTA and CDR2 FQGNSA. Trimming shortened V by 5 bases and J by 5 bases, and 18 bases separated the two germline ends. The CDR3 reads CASSHSAAGNYGYTF. CDR3 nucleotide sequence: TGTGCCAGCAGCCACAGCGCGGCGGGGAATTATGGCTACACCTTC.

The V and J genes are TRBV6-5 and TRBJ1-2; maybe TRBD1 (5 bases). The CDR3 spans 13 residues. Deletions cut 7 bases from V and 0 bases from J, with 9 bases between. CDR1 is MNHEY and CDR2 is SVGAGI in the germline V gene. CDR3 sequence reads: CASTQGTNYGYTF. CDR3 in DNA: TGTGCCAGCACCCAGGGCACTAACTATGGCTACACCTTC.

The chain has TRBV29-1 and TRBJ2-5, with D possibly TRBD1 on 5 matching bases. The CDR3 sequence is 14 residues long. Germline CDR1 SQVTM, CDR2 ANQGSEA. V lost 7 bases to trimming and J lost 3 bases, with 18 bases between them. The CDR3 sequence: CSAEPPGWEETQYF. CDR3 DNA sequence: TGCAGCGCTGAGCCTCCAGGGTGGGAAGAGACCCAGTACTTC.

V and J are TRBV12-3 or TRBV12-4 and TRBJ2-5; D unclear. The V and J ends lost 2 bases and 7 bases respectively, with 8 bases between them. This CDR3 region has 12 residues. As DNA, the CDR3 is TGTGCCAGCAGTTTACTAGTAGGGACCCAGTACTTC. Amino acid sequence: CASSLLVGTQYF.

The chain employs TRBV4-1 and TRBJ1-2, with TRBD1 identical over 7 bases. The CDR3 spans 16 residues. The germline V gene has CDR1 MGHRA and CDR2 YSYEKL. J lost 6 bases, V lost 2 bases, and 12 bases had no gene match. Here the CDR3 reads CASSQTVLQGLHGYTF. Here the CDR3 DNA reads TGCGCCAGCAGCCAAACAGTTCTACAGGGGTTGCATGGCTACACCTTC.

V gene TRBV25-1 combines with J gene TRBJ1-3, with D unresolved. The CDR3 has 15 amino acids. The germline CDR1 and CDR2 sequences are MGHDK and SYGVNS. With 5 bases removed from V and 3 bases from J, the gap between germline ends came to 14 bases. The CDR3 coding sequence is TGTGCCAGCAGTCCCACAGTGACCATTGGAAACACCATATATTTT. Protein product: CASSPTVTIGNTIYF.

The sample holds a few counts of this clonotype. This chain uses TRBV6-5 with TRBJ2-7, with D perhaps matching TRBD1 (5 bases). Trimming took off 6 bases at V and 3 bases at J, with 12 bases between the two ends. Germline CDR1 reads MNHEY; CDR2 reads SVGAGI. The CDR3 sequence is 13 residues long. CDR3 protein: CASRGPDNYEQYF. Here the CDR3 DNA reads TGTGCCAGCAGGGGGCCAGACAACTACGAGCAGTACTTC.

This chain uses TRBV28 with TRBJ2-1; D perhaps matches TRBD2 (7 bases). Trimming shortened V by 6 bases and J by 7 bases, and 16 bases separated the two germline ends. The CDR3 totals 14 residues. CDR1 MDHEN and CDR2 SYDVKM come from the germline V gene. For the CDR3, the DNA is TGTGCCAGCAGAAGGGGGGGGGGGCTGAATGAGCAGTTCTTC. Protein product: CASRRGGGLNEQFF.

J is TRBJ2-3 and V is TRBV18; 8 bases map to TRBD2. The junction had 7 bases not matched to a gene; V was cut back by 3 bases and J by 5 bases. The CDR3 consists of 15 residues. Germline CDR1 is KGHSH and CDR2 is LQKENI. The chain's CDR3 is CASSPSGGGGDTQYF. CDR3 nucleotides: TGTGCCAGCTCACCCTCCGGGGGGGGTGGAGATACGCAGTATTTT.

The chain carries TRBV12-3 or TRBV12-4 and TRBJ1-2; 8 bases are a match to TRBD1. Germline trimming cut 5 bases from V and 5 bases from J; bases unmatched to any gene: 4. The CDR3 sequence is 13 residues long. CDR3 in DNA: TGTGCCAGCAGTAGACAGGGGAAGTATGGCTACACCTTC. Its translation is CASSRQGKYGYTF.

The rearrangement uses TRBV4-1 and TRBJ2-1; the match to TRBD2 covers 9 bases. J gave up 0 bases and V 2 bases, and 17 bases lay outside the gene matches. The CDR3 extends over 21 amino acids. Germline CDR1 MGHRA, CDR2 YSYEKL. Here the CDR3 reads CASSQLHPTSGSDSSYNEQFF. Here the CDR3 DNA reads TGCGCCAGCAGCCAACTCCACCCCACTAGCGGGTCGGATAGCTCCTACAATGAGCAGTTCTTC.

As for this clonotype: Its ends do not fully match the called genes, so a read error is possible. V usage is TRBV29-1 and J usage is TRBJ1-1; D is uncertain. Germline CDR1 and CDR2: SQVTM and ANQGSEA. The CDR3 consists of 13 residues. The chain's CDR3 is CSVEHSMNPEAFF. CDR3 DNA sequence: TGCAGCGTTGAGCATTCCATGAACCCTGAAGCTTTCTTT.

This clonotype was observed a handful of times. J is TRBJ1-1 and V is TRBV10-3; the match to TRBD1 covers 7 bases. After removal of 7 bases from V and 3 bases from J, the junction contained 5 bases not matched to a gene. The CDR3 has 13 residues. Germline V lookup: CDR1 ENHRY, CDR2 SYGVKD. The CDR3, as DNA: TGTGCCATCAAGGGGGCGCGGGACACTGAAGCTTTCTTT. Protein product: CAIKGARDTEAFF.

The chain is built from TRBV7-9 and TRBJ1-2; 8 nucleotides agree with TRBD1. Germline V gene sequence: CDR1 SEHNR, CDR2 FQNEAQ (reference sequence). Unmatched junction bases numbered 3, after V lost 9 bases and J lost 6 bases. The CDR3 covers 11 residues. The CDR3 here is CASTGGHGYTF. DNA of the CDR3: TGTGCCAGTACAGGGGGACATGGCTACACCTTC.

Only a few counts were recorded for this clonotype. Here the CDR3 reads CASRLRVDYGYTF. CDR3 coding DNA: TGTGCCAGCAGGCTACGGGTGGACTATGGCTACACCTTC. J is TRBJ1-2 and V is TRBV12-3 or TRBV12-4; no clear D. The CDR3 totals 13 residues. Deletions cut 6 bases from V and 3 bases from J, with 11 bases between.

The rearrangement uses TRBV4-1 and TRBJ1-2; a weak D match, TRBD1 (5 bases). The V gene lost 3 bases and the J gene lost 13 bases, with 18 bases spanning the gap. The CDR3 contains 13 residues. In germline, CDR1 is MGHRA, CDR2 YSYEKL. The CDR3 is CASSQRDDGLLTF. The CDR3, as DNA: TGCGCCAGCAGCCAGAGGGACGACGGGTTGCTCACCTTC.

This clonotype was counted only a few times. V gene TRBV12-3 or TRBV12-4 combines with J gene TRBJ1-5; D is ambiguous. The CDR3 is 14 residues long. The germline V and J ends were trimmed by 1 base and 7 bases, with 11 bases remaining between them. CDR3 amino acids: CASSLGGFRQPQHF. DNA for the CDR3: TGTGCCAGCAGTTTAGGAGGGTTTCGCCAGCCCCAGCATTTT.

This rearrangement joins TRBV4-1 to TRBJ1-4; D is uncertain. Germline loops: CDR1 MGHRA, CDR2 YSYEKL. V was clipped by 3 bases and J by 11 bases, with 28 bases between them. This CDR3 contains 18 residues. This chain's CDR3 is CASSHPLEAGPSSEKLFF. Written as DNA, the CDR3 is TGCGCCAGCAGCCATCCCCTGGAGGCAGGTCCGAGTTCGGAGAAACTGTTTTTT.